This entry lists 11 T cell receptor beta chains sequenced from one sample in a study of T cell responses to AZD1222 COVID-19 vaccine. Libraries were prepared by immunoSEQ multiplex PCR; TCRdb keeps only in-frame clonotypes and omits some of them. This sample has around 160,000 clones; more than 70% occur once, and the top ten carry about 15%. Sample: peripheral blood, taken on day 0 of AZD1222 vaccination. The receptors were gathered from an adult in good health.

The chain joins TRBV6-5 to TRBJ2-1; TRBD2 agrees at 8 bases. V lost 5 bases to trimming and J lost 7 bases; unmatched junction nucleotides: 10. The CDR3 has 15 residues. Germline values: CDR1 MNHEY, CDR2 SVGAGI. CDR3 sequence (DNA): TGTGCCAGCAGTCTCGGCGGGGGGTTGGCGAATGAGCAGTTCTTC. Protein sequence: CASSLGGGLANEQFF.

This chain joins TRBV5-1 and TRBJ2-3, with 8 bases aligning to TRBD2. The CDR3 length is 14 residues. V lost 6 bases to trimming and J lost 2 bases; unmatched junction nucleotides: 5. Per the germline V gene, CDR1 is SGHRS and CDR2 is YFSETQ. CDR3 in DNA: TGCGCCAGCATACTCGGGGGGGCCACAGATACGCAGTATTTT. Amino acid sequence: CASILGGATDTQYF.

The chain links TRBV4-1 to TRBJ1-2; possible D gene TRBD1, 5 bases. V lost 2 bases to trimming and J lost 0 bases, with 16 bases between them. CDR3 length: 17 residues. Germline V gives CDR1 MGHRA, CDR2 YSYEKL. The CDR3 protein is CASSQPAGWDSNYGYTF. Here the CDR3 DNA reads TGCGCCAGCAGCCAACCCGCTGGTTGGGACTCTAACTATGGCTACACCTTC.

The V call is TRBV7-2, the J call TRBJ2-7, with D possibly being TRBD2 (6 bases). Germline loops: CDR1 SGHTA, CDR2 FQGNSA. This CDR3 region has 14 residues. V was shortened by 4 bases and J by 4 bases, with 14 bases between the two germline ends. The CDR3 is CASSSVGSQYEQYF. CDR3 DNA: TGTGCCAGCAGCTCGGTCGGGAGCCAATACGAGCAGTACTTC. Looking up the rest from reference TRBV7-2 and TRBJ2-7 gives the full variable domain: GAGVSQSPSNKVTEKGKDVELRCDPISGHTALYWYRQSLGQGLEFLIYFQGNSAPDKSGLPSDRFSAERTGGSVSTLTIQRTQQEDSAVYLCASSSVGSQYEQYFGPGTRLTVT.

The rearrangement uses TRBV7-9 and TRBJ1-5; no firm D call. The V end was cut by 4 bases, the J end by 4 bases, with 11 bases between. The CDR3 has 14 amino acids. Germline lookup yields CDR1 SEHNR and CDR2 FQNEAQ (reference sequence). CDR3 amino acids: CASSWQDDNQPQHF. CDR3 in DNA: TGTGCCAGCAGCTGGCAGGACGATAATCAGCCCCAGCATTTT.

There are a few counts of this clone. DNA for the CDR3: TGTGCCAGCAGCTCTCGGGGGGGTGGCCAAGAGACCCAGTACTTC. It encodes CASSSRGGGQETQYF. This sequence joins TRBV9 and TRBJ2-5; 8 positions match TRBD2. Germline CDR1 reads SGDLS; CDR2 reads YYNGEE. The CDR3 sequence is 15 residues long. The V gene end was trimmed by 4 bases and the J gene end by 1 base; junction bases not matched to a gene: 6.

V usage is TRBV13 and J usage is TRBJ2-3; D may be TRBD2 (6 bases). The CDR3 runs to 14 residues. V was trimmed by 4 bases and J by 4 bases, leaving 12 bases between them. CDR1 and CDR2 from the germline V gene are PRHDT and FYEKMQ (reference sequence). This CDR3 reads CASSSTTSPDTQYF. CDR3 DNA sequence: TGTGCCAGCAGCTCTACGACTAGTCCAGATACGCAGTATTTT.

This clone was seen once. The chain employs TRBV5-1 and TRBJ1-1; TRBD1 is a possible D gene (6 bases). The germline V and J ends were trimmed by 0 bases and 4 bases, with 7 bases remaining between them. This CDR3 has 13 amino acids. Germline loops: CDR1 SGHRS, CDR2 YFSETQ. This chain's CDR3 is CASSLEQGTEAFF. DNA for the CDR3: TGCGCCAGCAGCTTGGAACAGGGCACTGAAGCTTTCTTT.

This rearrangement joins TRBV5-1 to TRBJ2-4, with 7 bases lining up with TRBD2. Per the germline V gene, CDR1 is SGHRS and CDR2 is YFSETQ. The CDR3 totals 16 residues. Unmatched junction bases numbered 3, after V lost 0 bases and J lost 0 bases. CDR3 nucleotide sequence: TGCGCCAGCAGCTTGGAAGCGGGGCTAGCCAAAAACATTCAGTACTTC. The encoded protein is CASSLEAGLAKNIQYF.

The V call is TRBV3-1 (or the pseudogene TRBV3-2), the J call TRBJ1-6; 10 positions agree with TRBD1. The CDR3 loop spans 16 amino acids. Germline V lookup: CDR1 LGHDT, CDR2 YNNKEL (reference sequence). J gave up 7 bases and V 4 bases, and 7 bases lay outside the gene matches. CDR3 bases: TGTGCCAGCAGCCCCTCCTCGACAGGGGGCAATTCACCCCTCCACTTT. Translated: CASSPSSTGGNSPLHF.

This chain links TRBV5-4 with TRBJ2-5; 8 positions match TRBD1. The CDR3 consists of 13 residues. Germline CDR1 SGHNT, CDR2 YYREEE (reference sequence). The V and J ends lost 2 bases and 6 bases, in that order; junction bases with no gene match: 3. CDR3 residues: CASSFQGAKTQYF. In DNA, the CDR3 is TGTGCCAGCAGCTTCCAGGGGGCAAAGACCCAGTACTTC.